This TCR beta chain was sequenced for a study of radiation and T cells in renal cell carcinoma (dated by TCRdb to about 2020). For the wider study: TCR beta sequencing covered 50 to 55 samples in total, comprising around 26 tumors and approximately 27 peripheral blood samples. The last blood draw occurred 4 weeks after radiation, at the same time as nephrectomy. In the approximately 57 samples combined, 4 million to 5 million unique CDR3 nucleotide sequences were found, encoding about 3 million unique CDR3 amino acid sequences. General conclusions and limits of the study: Because no pretreatment tumor biopsies were available, whether clonotypes were present in the tumor at baseline could not be determined. An increase in top tumor clonotypes in blood was observed from baseline to 2 weeks post-radiation, followed by contraction by 4 weeks, which was taken to suggest transient expansion of tumor-resident clones. Tracking of blood repertoire dynamics stopped at approximately four weeks after treatment, with no follow-up past that point. The single-armed trial design could not address effects of radiation dose or scheduling on the TCR repertoire.

TCR beta libraries were generated from genomic DNA with the immunoSEQ kit, following the manufacturer's recommendations. To prepare the libraries, a first multiplex PCR with proprietary primers was run, followed by a second PCR that added unique barcodes, and a bead cleanup was done after each round. Each sample batch included a kit-provided positive control reaction and a negative control reaction. The final libraries were assessed on an Agilent 4200 TapeStation D1000 ScreenTape, pooled by volume, and quantified by qPCR. Sequencing ran on an Illumina NextSeq500 with a MidOutput 150-cycle cartridge, using 156 Read1 and 15 Index1 cycles with kit custom primers. The pooled library was loaded at approximately 0.99 pM, and approximately 20% PhiX control was spiked in. The authors processed their data as follows. The vendor-processed data were analyzed in R, and a clonotype was defined as all T cells that share the same CDR3 nucleotide sequence. For clone abundance analyses, frequencies were normalized to the 10,000 most abundant clones in each sample. Public T cell clones, which averaged fewer than five per sample, were excluded before analysis. Tumor-enriched and baseline blood-enriched clonotypes were defined by at least a 32-fold difference in abundance between compartments. A beta-binomial differential abundance model was used to identify clonotypes that expanded or contracted between blood time points. Similarity between tumor and blood repertoires was quantified using the Baroni-Urbani and Buser coefficient, and groups were compared with two-tailed Wilcoxon tests in R. This immuneACCESS table, as held by TCRdb, lists in-frame sequences with V and J called but not all clones. Of the missing ones, under half trace to an unresolved V gene in checked studies; the others have no known cause. That table furnishes V, J and clone size, whereas the DNA furnished D and trimming. For this sample the table gives approximately 65,000 clones, of which roughly 80% were detected only once. The ten largest clones capture roughly 7.5% of the sample.

This sample's time point label indicates: blood 4 weeks post-SBRT, at nephrectomy. This specimen's treatment or condition label, per the study, means: 15 Gy SBRT to primary tumor, nephrectomy 4 weeks later. Samples were obtained from a clinical trial, in which 15 Gy stereotactic body radiation therapy was delivered to primary renal cell carcinomas and nephrectomy was performed 4 weeks later. To follow tumor-enriched clonotypes, peripheral blood was collected serially from radiation-treated patients at baseline and again at 2 weeks and 4 weeks after SBRT. Every patient's renal cell carcinoma showed clear cell pathology. Genomic DNA for TCR sequencing was prepared using the QIAamp DNA Blood Mini Kit (Qiagen). The analyses included only samples that passed all quality control checks. A single count supports this clone. It has no known antigen specificity. No base qualities exist here, and no much larger clone lies one base off it.

The CDR3 starts with the cysteine, ends with the phenylalanine, and has 14 residues. Only the CDR3 DNA is retained, 42 bases long and in frame from the first base. V and J are truncated by 6 bases and 5 bases respectively, leaving an intervening sequence of 13 bases. The germline V gene yields SNHLY for CDR1 and FYNNEI for CDR2. This clonotype was obtained from a man between 60 and 75 years old with renal cell carcinoma. The source material was blood, sampled from a patient whose treatment included radiotherapy and nephrectomy. The rearranged segments are TRBV2 and TRBJ1-4, with the D gene call left open. The CDR3 protein is CASREVSLNEKLFF. The nucleotide sequence is TGTGCCAGCAGGGAGGTCTCTCTAAATGAAAAACTGTTTTTT.